Below, one TCR beta chain is given with its context. Only in-frame clones appear in the TCRdb table, and some are missing; sequencing was by immunoSEQ multiplex PCR. Counted here are approximately 89,000 clones, over 90% occurring once; the ten biggest clones make up 0.65% to 0.95%. This entry is derived from a study of T cell changes during pregnancy in multiple sclerosis. V lost 6 bases, J lost 5 bases, and 14 bases lay in between. CDR3 length equals 14 residues. Germline assignment: CDR1 MNHEY and CDR2 SVGAGI. Sequencing was performed on peripheral blood, taken in the third trimester of pregnancy. The V and J genes are TRBV6-5 and TRBJ2-4, with D perhaps TRBD1 (7 bases). The clonotype was recovered from a female donor with multiple sclerosis, enrolled in a pregnancy study. The CDR3 region is CASSPGGGQNIQYF. Here the CDR3 DNA reads TGTGCCAGCAGCCCAGGGGGAGGTCAAAACATTCAGTACTTC.